The 13 T cell receptor beta chains listed next were all sequenced from one sample in a study of blood T cell repertoires in COVID-19. The protocol was immunoSEQ multiplex PCR, while the TCRdb copy is restricted to in-frame clones and leaves out a portion. The table has fewer than 400,000 clones, roughly 85% seen once. The specimen sequenced was PBMCs or T cells enriched from blood (not recorded which). These receptor sequences come from a woman aged 30 to 39 who had been exposed to COVID-19.

This chain connects TRBV5-8 to TRBJ1-2, with D uncertain. Germline V gene data show CDR1 as SGHTS and CDR2 as YDEGEE. The CDR3 is 16 amino acids. The germline V and J ends were trimmed by 0 bases and 0 bases, with 12 bases remaining between them. CDR3 coding DNA: TGTGCCAGCAGCTTGGGGGCAGGAACGACTAACTATGGCTACACCTTC. Its protein product is CASSLGAGTTNYGYTF.

The genes are TRBV13 and TRBJ1-6; 7 bases fit TRBD1. CDR3 size: 15 residues. The germline V gene has CDR1 PRHDT and CDR2 FYEKMQ (reference sequence). The V gene end was trimmed by 5 bases and the J gene end by 7 bases; junction bases not matched to a gene: 8. The chain's CDR3 is CASSVTGPRNSPLHF. The CDR3 DNA is TGTGCCAGCAGCGTGACAGGGCCTCGGAATTCACCCCTCCACTTT.

This chain joins TRBV6-6 and TRBJ1-6; 10 bases are shared with TRBD1. The CDR3 runs 15 residues. After removal of 8 bases from V and 9 bases from J, the junction contained 10 bases not matched to a gene. Germline V gene sequence: CDR1 MNHNY, CDR2 SVGAGI (reference sequence). The CDR3 bases are TGTGCCAGCGAACCGGACAGGGGGTCAGGTTCACCCCTCCACTTT. Translation gives CASEPDRGSGSPLHF.

The rearrangement uses TRBV12-5 and TRBJ1-1; D not certain. The CDR3 is 15 residues long. The V and J ends lost 2 bases and 0 bases respectively, with 10 bases between them. Germline loops: CDR1 LGHNT, CDR2 FRNRAP. The DNA for the CDR3 is TGTGCTAGTGGTTTGTGGCGGCCCATGAACACTGAAGCTTTCTTT. Residues: CASGLWRPMNTEAFF.

The genes are TRBV5-5 and TRBJ2-7; a possible D gene is TRBD2 (5 bases). This CDR3 has 15 amino acids. Germline values: CDR1 SGHKS, CDR2 YYEKEE (reference sequence). V lost 1 base and J 2 bases, leaving 13 bases between the germline ends. As DNA, the CDR3 is TGTGCCAGCAGCTTGTTACATAGCGATCCCTACGAGCAGTACTTC. It yields the protein CASSLLHSDPYEQYF.

In DNA, the CDR3 is TGTGCCAGCAGCCAAGTCTCCGGGGAGCAGTTCTTC. Protein: CASSQVSGEQFF. The chain has TRBV3-1 (or the pseudogene TRBV3-2) and TRBJ2-1, with D unclear. The CDR3 contains 12 residues. Trimming pared 1 base from V and 10 bases from J, leaving 8 bases between. Germline V CDR1 and CDR2: LGHDT, YNNKEL (reference sequence).

For this clone: The junction departs from the called germline gene at one end, perhaps through a read error. The rearrangement uses TRBV7-7 and TRBJ2-3, with D tentatively TRBD2 (5 bases). The germline CDR1 and CDR2 sequences are SSHAT and FNYEAQ (reference sequence). CDR3 length: 13 amino acids. The CDR3 reads CASSPEARGTQYF. In DNA form, the CDR3 reads TGTGCTAGCAGCCCCGAGGCGCGAGGGACGCAGTATTTT.

The CDR3 here is CASSLAPIRHSNQPQHF. The CDR3 DNA is TGTGCCAGCAGTTTAGCCCCCATCAGGCATAGCAATCAGCCCCAGCATTTT. This chain joins TRBV28 and TRBJ1-5; D unresolved. Germline CDR1 is MDHEN and CDR2 is SYDVKM. The CDR3 contains 17 residues. Trimming removed 2 bases from V and 0 bases from J, with 14 bases in between.

The rearrangement joins TRBV6-1 to TRBJ1-2, with D possibly matching TRBD1 (5 bases). V lost 3 bases and J 4 bases, leaving 18 bases between the germline ends. The CDR3 sequence is 16 residues long. Germline V lookup: CDR1 MNHNS, CDR2 SASEGT. CDR3 DNA sequence: TGTGCCAGCAGTGACCCCCAGCAAGGGGCATTCTATGGCTACACCTTC. This translates into CASSDPQQGAFYGYTF.

The chain uses TRBV6-5 and TRBJ1-1; perhaps TRBD1 as D (5 bases). The V gene lost 3 bases and the J gene lost 5 bases, with 10 bases spanning the gap. The germline CDR1 and CDR2 sequences are MNHEY and SVGAGI. The CDR3 is 13 amino acids. The CDR3 bases are TGTGCCAGCAGTTATACCGGGGGAACTGAAGCTTTCTTT. It codes for CASSYTGGTEAFF.

The J gene is TRBJ1-5, the V gene TRBV7-9; no reliable D call. Trimming pared 1 base from V and 1 base from J, leaving 5 bases between. The germline V gene encodes CDR1 SEHNR and CDR2 FQNEAQ (reference sequence). CDR3 size: 14 residues. In DNA form, the CDR3 reads TGTGCCAGCAGCTTAGACGGGAGCAATCAGCCCCAGCATTTT. The encoded protein is CASSLDGSNQPQHF.

The chain combines TRBV2 with TRBJ2-2, with 9 bases lining up with TRBD2. CDR3 length: 16 residues. The V gene end was trimmed by 11 bases and the J gene end by 0 bases; junction bases not matched to a gene: 10. Germline CDR1 SNHLY, CDR2 FYNNEI. Here the CDR3 reads CAGTSGWPSNTGELFF. The DNA for the CDR3 is TGTGCCGGCACTAGCGGGTGGCCTTCGAACACCGGGGAGCTGTTTTTT.

The chain uses TRBV6-6 and TRBJ1-1, with a possible D match to TRBD1 (5 bases). Germline CDR1 and CDR2: MNHNY and SVGAGI (reference sequence). The CDR3 extends over 14 amino acids. The germline V and J ends were trimmed by 6 bases and 0 bases, with 11 bases remaining between them. The CDR3 nucleotides read TGTGCCAGCAGCACGGGGGATCTGAACACTGAAGCTTTCTTT. It is translated as CASSTGDLNTEAFF.